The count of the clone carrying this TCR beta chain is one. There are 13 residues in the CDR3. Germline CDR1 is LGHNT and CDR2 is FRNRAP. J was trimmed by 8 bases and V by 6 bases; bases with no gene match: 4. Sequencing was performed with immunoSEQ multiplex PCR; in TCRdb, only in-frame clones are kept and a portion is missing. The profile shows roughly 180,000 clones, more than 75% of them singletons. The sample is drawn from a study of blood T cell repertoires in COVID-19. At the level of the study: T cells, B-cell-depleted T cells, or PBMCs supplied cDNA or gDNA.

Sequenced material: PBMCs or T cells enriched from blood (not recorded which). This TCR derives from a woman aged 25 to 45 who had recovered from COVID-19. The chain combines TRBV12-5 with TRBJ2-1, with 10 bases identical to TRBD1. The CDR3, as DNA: TGTGCTAGTGGGAGGGACAGGGGATATGAGCAGTTCTTC. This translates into CASGRDRGYEQFF.